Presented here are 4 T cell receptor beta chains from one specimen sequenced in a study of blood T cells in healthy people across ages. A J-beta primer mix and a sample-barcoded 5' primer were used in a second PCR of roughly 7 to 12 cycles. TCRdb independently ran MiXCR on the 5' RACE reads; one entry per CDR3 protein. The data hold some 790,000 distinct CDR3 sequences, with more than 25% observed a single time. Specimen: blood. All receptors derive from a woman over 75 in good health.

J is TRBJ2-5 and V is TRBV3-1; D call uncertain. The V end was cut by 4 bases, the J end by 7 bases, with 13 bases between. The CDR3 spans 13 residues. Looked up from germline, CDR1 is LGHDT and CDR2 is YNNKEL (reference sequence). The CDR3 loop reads CASSPWTEGTQYF. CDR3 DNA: TGTGCCAGCAGCCCTTGGACGGAAGGGACCCAGTACTTC.

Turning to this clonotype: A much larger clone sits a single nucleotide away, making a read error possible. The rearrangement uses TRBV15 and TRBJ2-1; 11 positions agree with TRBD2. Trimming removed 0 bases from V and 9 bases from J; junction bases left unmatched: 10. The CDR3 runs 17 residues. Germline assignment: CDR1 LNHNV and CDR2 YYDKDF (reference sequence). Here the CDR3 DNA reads TGTGCCACCAGCAGAGATGAGTTCCTAGCGGGGGGAGGTGAGCAGTTCTTC. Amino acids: CATSRDEFLAGGGEQFF.

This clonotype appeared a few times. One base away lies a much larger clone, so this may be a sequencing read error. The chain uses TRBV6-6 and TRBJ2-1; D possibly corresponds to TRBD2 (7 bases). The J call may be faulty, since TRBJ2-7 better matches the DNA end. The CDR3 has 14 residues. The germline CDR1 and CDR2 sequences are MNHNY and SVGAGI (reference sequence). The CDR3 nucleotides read TGTGCCAGCACCGCGGGGGCGGCCTACAATGAGCAGTACTTC. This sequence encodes CASTAGAAYNEQYF.

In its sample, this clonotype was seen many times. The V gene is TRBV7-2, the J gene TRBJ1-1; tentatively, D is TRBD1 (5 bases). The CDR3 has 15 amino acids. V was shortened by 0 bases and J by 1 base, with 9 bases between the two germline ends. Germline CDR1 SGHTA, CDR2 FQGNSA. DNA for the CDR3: TGTGCCAGCAGCTTAGCGACAGCTACGAACACTGAAGCTTTCTTT. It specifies CASSLATATNTEAFF.